Listed below are T cell receptor beta chains from one sample, sequenced in a study of Ad26.COV2.S vaccination and SARS-CoV-2 variants. Sequencing was performed with immunoSEQ multiplex PCR; in TCRdb, only in-frame clones are kept and a portion is missing. The sample shows 300,000 to 350,000 clones, under 90% of them seen only once. Specimen: peripheral blood, collected in a trial of Ad26.COV2.S vaccine versus placebo. All receptors derive from a person between 18 and 65 years old who received the Ad26.COV2.S COVID-19 vaccine or a placebo. CDR3s include the opening cysteine and the closing phenylalanine or tryptophan. The D gene is left open where the match is weak. Not all rows give a size; the values are once, few, many and, for expanded clones, a class.

V	J	D	size	DNA	CDR3
TRBV10-3	TRBJ2-6	TRBD2	NA	TGTGCCATCGCGGGAGGGGCGGGCTCTGGGGCCAACGTCCTGACTTTC	CAIAGGAGSGANVLTF
TRBV11-2	TRBJ2-3	NA	NA	TGTGCCAGCAGCCCCCAGTTTGCAGATACGCAGTATTTT	CASSPQFADTQYF
TRBV19	TRBJ1-5	NA	NA	TGTGCCAGTAGTATAGCGCGGGCAGGAACTTCGCCCCAGCATTTT	CASSIARAGTSPQHF
TRBV6-5	TRBJ1-2	NA	NA	TGTGCCAGCAGTTATTTTACAGGGTCCAGGGGTGGCTACACCTTC	CASSYFTGSRGGYTF
TRBV18	TRBJ1-2	NA	NA	TGTGCCAGCTCAGTGGACGGTGGCTACACCTTC	CASSVDGGYTF
TRBV27	TRBJ1-4	NA	NA	TGTGCCAGCGGCGCCGGGACTAATAATGAAAAACTGTTTTTT	CASGAGTNNEKLFF
TRBV4-1	TRBJ2-7	NA	NA	TGCGCCAGCAGCCCCCCTCTCACCGCCTCCTACGAGCAGTACTTC	CASSPPLTASYEQYF
TRBV27	TRBJ2-2	NA	once	TGTGCCAGCAGTCCCACAGGGTTAAGTACCGGGGAGCTGTTTTTT	CASSPTGLSTGELFF
TRBV6-5	TRBJ1-6	NA	NA	TGTGCCAGCAGTTACTCTTGGCAGGCAATATCACCCCTCCACTTT	CASSYSWQAISPLHF
TRBV3-1/TRBV3-2	TRBJ2-5	TRBD2	NA	TGTGCCAGCAGCCAAGCCCGGACTAGCGGGGAAGAGACCCAGTACTTC	CASSQARTSGEETQYF
TRBV28	TRBJ1-2	TRBD1	NA	TGTGCCAGCAGTTTCGCGGACAGGGAGAGAGGCTACACCTTC	CASSFADRERGYTF
TRBV5-1	TRBJ2-1	NA	NA	TGCGCCAGCAGCCTGTGGGGTGGGGGACACAATGAGCAGTTCTTC	CASSLWGGGHNEQFF
TRBV19	TRBJ1-4	NA	NA	TGTGCCAGTATCGCGGGGGACCAGCACCGGGAAAAACTGTTTTTT	CASIAGDQHREKLFF